This T cell receptor beta chain was obtained from a study of blood T cells in healthy people across ages. Germline V CDR1 and CDR2: SGHRS, YFSETQ. The CDR3 runs to 14 residues. Trimming took off 4 bases at V and 7 bases at J, with 15 bases between the two ends. There are a few counts of this clonotype. Sample-barcoded 5' priming and a J-beta primer mix drove a second PCR of about 6 to 12 cycles. TCRdb processed the 5' RACE reads anew with MiXCR; each CDR3 protein has one entry. The data contain 750,000 or so distinct CDR3 sequences, more than 20% of them singletons. This sample was shared with a second study, whose subject was T cells of mothers and their children.

This chain uses TRBV5-1 with TRBJ2-1; D is perhaps TRBD2 (5 bases). The specimen sequenced was blood. The sequence was obtained from a boy under 18 in good health. The CDR3 sequence is CASSQLERWNEQFF. The CDR3 nucleotides read TGCGCCAGCAGCCAACTAGAAAGGTGGAATGAGCAGTTCTTC.